The 23 T cell receptor beta chains presented below share a single source sample, sequenced in a study of T cell repertoires in cytomegalovirus infection. MiXCR, applied by TCRdb to the reads, yields one record per CDR3 protein. The data show around 74,000 distinct CDR3 sequences, 3.5% to 4.5% seen once. Sequencing was carried out using PBMCs. Receptors were obtained from a human donor in good health (CMV status not recorded). Some clones in this sample may be carry-over from other donors' samples.

This clonotype was detected many times. CDR3 loop: CASRRGSRGYTF. The CDR3 nucleotides are TGTGCCAGCAGACGAGGTTCGCGCGGCTACACCTTC. The V and J genes are TRBV12-3 or TRBV12-4 and TRBJ1-2; no reliable D call. Trimming cost V 6 bases and J 8 bases, with 13 bases left between them. The CDR3 is made up of 12 amino acids.

This clonotype was found many times. This chain uses TRBV12-3 or TRBV12-4 with TRBJ1-1, with D hard to call. V lost 7 bases, J lost 8 bases, and 17 bases lay in between. This CDR3 has 13 residues. The CDR3 region is CASTIRTAGEAFF. Written as DNA, the CDR3 is TGTGCCAGCACCATAAGGACCGCGGGGGAAGCTTTCTTT.

This clonotype has ten or more counts. This sequence joins TRBV4-3 and TRBJ1-1; no firm D call. Germline-derived CDR1 and CDR2 are LGHNA and YSLEER. The CDR3 covers 13 residues. The V end was cut by 0 bases, the J end by 7 bases, with 9 bases between. CDR3 DNA sequence: TGCGCCAGCAGCCAAGACAAGTACTATGAAGCTTTCTTT. Protein product: CASSQDKYYEAFF.

Many counts were recorded for this clonotype. The chain employs TRBV2 and TRBJ1-5; TRBD1 agrees at 8 bases. This CDR3 region has 15 residues. J was trimmed by 3 bases and V by 1 base; bases with no gene match: 2. Germline values: CDR1 SNHLY, CDR2 FYNNEI. The CDR3 region has the DNA TGTGCCAGCAGTGAAGGGACAGGGTACAATCAGCCCCAGCATTTT. This gives the protein CASSEGTGYNQPQHF.

This clonotype occurred many times. This sequence joins TRBV28 and TRBJ1-1, with no clear D. CDR3 length: 14 amino acids. V lost 3 bases and J lost 1, with 9 bases in between. CDR1 and CDR2 from the germline V gene are MDHEN and SYDVKM. The CDR3 DNA is TGTGCCAGCAGTTTGATTACAGAGAACACTGAAGCTTTCTTT. Amino acids: CASSLITENTEAFF.

This clonotype has at least ten counts. V gene TRBV24-1 combines with J gene TRBJ2-1; 7 nucleotides line up with TRBD2. Looked up from germline, CDR1 is KGHDR and CDR2 is SFDVKD. The CDR3 consists of 12 residues. V lost 7 bases, J lost 14 bases, and 10 bases stayed unmatched. In DNA form, the CDR3 reads TGTGCCACCAGCAACTCCGGACGGGGGGAGTTCTTC. This sequence encodes CATSNSGRGEFF.

This clonotype was seen at least ten times. The CDR3 reads CASSLPDRIYEQYF. DNA for the CDR3: TGTGCCAGCAGCTTGCCGGACAGGATCTACGAGCAGTACTTC. J is TRBJ2-7 and V is TRBV5-6; 7 bases fit TRBD1. Looked up from germline, CDR1 is SGHDT and CDR2 is YYEEEE. This CDR3 is built from 14 residues. V shed 1 base, J shed 3 bases, and the junction held 4 bases outside the gene matches.

This clonotype appeared a few times. This may arise from a read error, as a much more abundant clone is one base away. This chain's CDR3 is CSASRTVRETQYF. The CDR3, as DNA: TGCAGTGCTTCCCGGACGGTCCGAGAGACCCAGTACTTC. The V and J genes are TRBV20-1 and TRBJ2-5; unclear D gene. The V gene lost 5 bases and the J gene lost 4 bases, with 14 bases spanning the gap. The CDR3 covers 13 residues. The germline gives CDR1 DFQATT, CDR2 SNEGSKA (reference sequence).

This clonotype was found many times. V usage is TRBV29-1 and J usage is TRBJ1-1; 9 positions match TRBD1. Germline loops: CDR1 SQVTM, CDR2 ANQGSEA. The CDR3 is made up of 15 amino acids. J gave up 6 bases and V 6 bases, and 14 bases lay outside the gene matches. CDR3 coding DNA: TGCAGCGTGAGACTCATCGGGACAGGGTCTTCTGAAGCTTTCTTT. As protein: CSVRLIGTGSSEAFF.

Within the sample, this clonotype is medium-sized. This rearrangement joins TRBV7-2 to TRBJ1-2, with D unclear. The V gene lost 2 bases and the J gene lost 9 bases, with 10 bases spanning the gap. The CDR3 covers 12 residues. Germline V gene sequence: CDR1 SGHTA, CDR2 FQGNSA. In DNA, the CDR3 is TGTGCCAGCAGCTTAATCTCTGCGAGCTACACCTTC. Its protein product is CASSLISASYTF.

This clonotype was recorded at least ten times. The rearrangement joins TRBV28 to TRBJ1-2; D is undetermined. Trimming took 5 bases from V and 2 from J, leaving 12 bases between them. Germline CDR1 is MDHEN and CDR2 is SYDVKM. This CDR3 has 14 amino acids. CDR3 bases: TGTGCCAGCAGTCTACGAGACATGAACTATGGCTACACCTTC. Its translation: CASSLRDMNYGYTF.

This clonotype was found many times. V and J are TRBV25-1 and TRBJ1-6; D ambiguous. V dropped 1 base and J dropped 0 bases, with 1 base sitting between them. Germline CDR1 MGHDK, CDR2 SYGVNS. CDR3 length: 14 amino acids. CDR3 coding DNA: TGTGCCAGCAGTGAATCCTCCTATAATTCACCCCTCCACTTT. Protein: CASSESSYNSPLHF. Full variable domain (rest looked up from reference TRBV25-1 and TRBJ1-6): EADIYQTPRYLVIGTGKKITLECSQTMGHDKMYWYQQDPGMELHLIHYSYGVNSTEKGDLSSESTVSRIRTEHFPLTLESARPSHTSQYLCASSESSYNSPLHFGNGTRLTVT.

This clonotype showed up many times. The genes are TRBV12-3 or TRBV12-4 and TRBJ2-1; D may be TRBD2 (5 bases). This CDR3 contains 16 residues. V was trimmed by 4 bases and J by 0 bases, leaving 13 bases between them. CDR3 loop: CASSWSRVRSYNEQFF. The DNA for the CDR3 is TGTGCCAGCAGTTGGTCGAGGGTGCGCTCCTACAATGAGCAGTTCTTC.

This clonotype was detected many times. DNA of the CDR3: TGTGCCAGCGCCCTACAGAATCAGCCCCAGCATTTT. Protein product: CASALQNQPQHF. The chain employs TRBV2 and TRBJ1-5; no clear D. Per the germline V gene, CDR1 is SNHLY and CDR2 is FYNNEI. V gave up 8 bases and J gave up 4 bases, with 9 bases separating them. This CDR3 has 12 residues.

This clonotype was detected ten times or more. The rearrangement uses TRBV4-2 and TRBJ2-7; D uncertain. CDR1 and CDR2 (germline): LGHNA, YNFKEQ. CDR3 size: 14 residues. With 0 bases removed from V and 6 bases from J, the gap between germline ends came to 12 bases. The CDR3 here is CASSQDRYESEQYF. The CDR3 DNA follows: TGTGCCAGCAGCCAAGATCGGTATGAGAGCGAGCAGTACTTC.

This clonotype was found many times. The chain uses TRBV27 and TRBJ2-2, with TRBD1 matching 9 bases. The CDR3 is 16 amino acids. From germline, CDR1 is MNHEY and CDR2 SMNVEV (reference sequence). V lost 3 bases to trimming and J lost 5 bases; unmatched junction nucleotides: 7. CDR3 sequence (DNA): TGTGCCAGCAGTTTCGTGGGGACAGGGAGGACCGGGGAGCTGTTTTTT. Translating it yields CASSFVGTGRTGELFF.

This clonotype was counted ten times or more. V is TRBV6-1 and J is TRBJ1-1; D perhaps matches TRBD1 (5 bases). This CDR3 contains 13 residues. Trimming removed 5 bases at V and 7 bases at J, with 14 bases between. The germline V gene encodes CDR1 MNHNS and CDR2 SASEGT. CDR3 protein: CASSSRTPSEAFF. The CDR3 bases are TGTGCCAGCAGTTCGAGGACACCCAGTGAAGCTTTCTTT.

This clonotype was detected many times. This rearrangement joins TRBV20-1 to TRBJ2-5; D is unresolved. Trimming took 3 bases from V and 2 from J, leaving 10 bases between them. The CDR3 is 13 amino acids. The V gene's germline CDR1 is DFQATT and CDR2 SNEGSKA (reference sequence). The CDR3 protein is CSASRWVQETQYF. CDR3 sequence (DNA): TGCAGTGCTAGTCGCTGGGTACAAGAGACCCAGTACTTC.

This clonotype came up many times. J is TRBJ1-6 and V is TRBV7-2; TRBD1 agrees at 8 bases. The germline CDR1 and CDR2 sequences are SGHTA and FQGNSA. V trimming: 2 bases; J trimming: 10 bases; junction bases outside the gene matches: 7. The CDR3 consists of 15 residues. Here the CDR3 DNA reads TGTGCCAGCAGCTTAAACAGGGGGATCAACTCACCCCTCCACTTT. Residues: CASSLNRGINSPLHF.

This clonotype was detected ten times or more. The V call is TRBV2, the J call TRBJ1-6; 7 bases map to TRBD1. The CDR3 runs to 13 residues. Germline CDR1 is SNHLY and CDR2 is FYNNEI. V gave up 4 bases and J gave up 10 bases; unmatched junction bases: 4. The CDR3 DNA reads TGTGCCAGCAGTGGACAGGGAGGCTCACCCCTCCACTTT. Encoded protein: CASSGQGGSPLHF.

The table lists this clonotype with many counts. The rearrangement links TRBV6-1 to TRBJ2-1, with 8 bases matching TRBD1. With 5 bases clipped from V and 3 bases from J, the junction kept 9 bases outside the gene matches. CDR1 and CDR2 from the germline V gene are MNHNS and SASEGT. This CDR3 comprises 16 residues. CDR3 residues: CASSTTGGMVYNEQFF. The CDR3 nucleotides read TGTGCCAGCAGTACCACAGGGGGGATGGTCTACAATGAGCAGTTCTTC.

This clonotype was observed at least ten times. V usage is TRBV28 and J usage is TRBJ2-7; D is possibly TRBD2 (6 bases). The ends were cut back, 2 bases at V and 0 bases at J, with 17 bases in the middle. The CDR3 has 17 amino acids. Germline CDR1 reads MDHEN; CDR2 reads SYDVKM. CDR3 DNA: TGTGCCAGCAGTTTACCCATTATAGCGGAGAGCTCCTACGAGCAGTACTTC. Amino acid sequence: CASSLPIIAESSYEQYF.

In this sample, this clonotype turned up many times. Relative to the germline gene, one junction end is altered; a read error may explain this. The chain uses TRBV3-1 and TRBJ1-1; D unresolved. CDR1 LGHDT and CDR2 YNNKEL come from the germline V gene (reference sequence). The CDR3 is 15 residues long. Here the CDR3 DNA reads TGTGCCAGCCGCCACGGCGAGCTGATGAACACTGAAGCTTTCTTT. Amino acids: CASRHGELMNTEAFF.